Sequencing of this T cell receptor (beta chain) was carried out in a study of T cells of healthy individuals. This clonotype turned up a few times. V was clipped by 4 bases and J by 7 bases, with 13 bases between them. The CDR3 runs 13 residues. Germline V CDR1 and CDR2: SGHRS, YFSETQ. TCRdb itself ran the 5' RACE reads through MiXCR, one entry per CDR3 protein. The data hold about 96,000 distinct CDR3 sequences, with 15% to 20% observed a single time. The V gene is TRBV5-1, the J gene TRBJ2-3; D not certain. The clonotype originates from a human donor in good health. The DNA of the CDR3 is TGCGCCAGCAGCCCCCTTCTGGATAATACGCAGTATTTT. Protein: CASSPLLDNTQYF.